Listed below are T cell receptor beta chains from one sample, sequenced in a study of blood T cell repertoires in COVID-19. Sequencing used immunoSEQ multiplex PCR; TCRdb keeps in-frame clones, though not all of them. Among 300,000 to 400,000 clones, about 88% were seen once, and the ten largest hold under 8.5%. Source material: peripheral blood. These receptors all come from a woman aged 60-75 years with COVID-19, enrolled during active disease. Both conserved end residues are part of each CDR3. A D gene is named only where the DNA matches it firmly. Part of the rows lack a size; the others show once, few, many or a class for expanded clones.

>TRBV7-5|NA|17|NA|TRBJ1-2
TGTGTCAGAAGCCGGCGGGTATGGGGGGGAGCTAACTATGGCTACACCTTC
CVRSRRVWGGANYGYTF
>TRBV12-3/TRBV12-4|NA|13|NA|TRBJ2-5
TGTGCCAGGAGTATGCAGGGCCCAGAGACCCAGTACTTC
CARSMQGPETQYF
>TRBV7-3|NA|14|NA|TRBJ2-2
TGTGCCAGCAGCCCGTCATGGGCTATCGGGGAGCTGTTTTTT
CASSPSWAIGELFF
>TRBV5-1|TRBD1|14|NA|TRBJ1-1
TGCGCCAGCAGCAGTGGACAGGGGAACACTGAAGCTTTCTTT
CASSSGQGNTEAFF
>TRBV5-1|TRBD2|17|NA|TRBJ2-5
TGCGCCAGCAGCTTGGCAGGGATGCGGGGGGGCAGAGAGACCCAGTACTTC
CASSLAGMRGGRETQYF
>TRBV6-6|TRBD1|14|NA|TRBJ1-5
TGTGCCAGCAGGCGGGACAGGGTCGGACAGCCCCAGCATTTT
CASRRDRVGQPQHF
>TRBV5-1|TRBD2|17|NA|TRBJ2-5
TGCGCCAGCAGCTTGCTCAGCGGGGGGCCCCTTGGGGAGACCCAGTACTTC
CASSLLSGGPLGETQYF
>TRBV5-1|TRBD2|16|once|TRBJ2-3
TGCGCCAGCAGCTTAGGACTAGCGGGGGAAGTAGATACGCAGTATTTT
CASSLGLAGEVDTQYF
>TRBV4-1|NA|15|few|TRBJ2-4
TGCGCCAGCAGCCAAAAAGAGATAGCCAAAAACATTCAGTACTTC
CASSQKEIAKNIQYF
>TRBV5-4|NA|13|NA|TRBJ1-1
TGTGCCAGCAGCCGCAGCTTGGACAGAGAAGCTTTCTTT
CASSRSLDREAFF
>TRBV2|TRBD2|15|NA|TRBJ2-5
TGTGCCAGCAGTGAACGGGCGGGGGGGCCGCAGACCCAGTACTTC
CASSERAGGPQTQYF
>TRBV4-1|TRBD1|15|NA|TRBJ2-3
TGCGCCAGCAGCTACCGGGACAGTAGCACAGATACGCAGTATTTT
CASSYRDSSTDTQYF
>TRBV9|NA|15|NA|TRBJ1-2
TGTGCCAGCAGCTCCCCGGCCGACAGCTACTATGGCTACACCTTC
CASSSPADSYYGYTF
>TRBV14|TRBD2|17|NA|TRBJ2-1
TGTGCCAGCAGGGCTAGCGGGGGGGCAAGGTCCTACAATGAGCAGTTCTTC
CASRASGGARSYNEQFF
>TRBV25-1|NA|12|once|TRBJ1-5
TGTGCCAGCAGAAAAGGGGAACAGCCCCAGCATTTT
CASRKGEQPQHF
>TRBV9|TRBD1|14|NA|TRBJ1-6
TGTGCCAGCAGCCCCGGACAGGGAGGACAACCCCTCCACTTT
CASSPGQGGQPLHF
>TRBV4-3|TRBD1|16|NA|TRBJ1-3
TGCGCCAGCAGCCCAGGGACAGGCAGATCTGGAAACACCATATATTTT
CASSPGTGRSGNTIYF
>TRBV6-4|TRBD1|16|NA|TRBJ1-2
TGTGCCAGCAGTGAAACCGGGACAGGGGGTGGCTATGGCTACACCTTC
CASSETGTGGGYGYTF
>TRBV4-3|TRBD1|16|NA|TRBJ1-2
TGCGCCAGCAGCCAAGCACGGACAGGGTTAGACTATGGCTACACCTTC
CASSQARTGLDYGYTF
>TRBV7-2|TRBD1|14|NA|TRBJ1-2
TGTGCCAGCAGCTCACCCAGGGGGCGATGGGGCTACACCTTC
CASSSPRGRWGYTF
>TRBV7-9|NA|16|NA|TRBJ2-7
TGTGCCAGCAGCCCCCGTTTGAGTCTATATTCCTACGAGCAGTACTTC
CASSPRLSLYSYEQYF
>TRBV27|TRBD1|15|NA|TRBJ1-3
TGTGCCAGCAGTCCTACAGGGGGCGCCGGAAACACCATATATTTT
CASSPTGGAGNTIYF
>TRBV21-1|NA|13|NA|TRBJ2-1
TGTGCCAGTGCGGGACAGACTTACAATGAGCAGTTCTTC
CASAGQTYNEQFF
>TRBV29-1|NA|15|NA|TRBJ2-1
TGCAGCGTTGTTGTCGGGATTCACTCCTACAATGAGCAGTTCTTC
CSVVVGIHSYNEQFF
>TRBV20-1|TRBD1|14|few|TRBJ2-5
TGCAGTGCTAGTCGAAGGGGGCGTAGGGAGACCCAGTACTTC
CSASRRGRRETQYF
>TRBV10-2|NA|15|NA|TRBJ1-2
TGCGCCAGCAGTGAGTCGGGGGGGCAGAACTATGGCTACACCTTC
CASSESGGQNYGYTF
>TRBV6-4|TRBD1|16|NA|TRBJ1-2
TGTGCCAGCAGTGACTACACAGGGGGCGAGTATAAAGGCTACACCTTC
CASSDYTGGEYKGYTF
>TRBV7-3|TRBD1|14|NA|TRBJ2-7
TGTGCCAGCTCCCCCTGGCAGGGGGCCTACGAGCAGTACTTC
CASSPWQGAYEQYF
>TRBV30|NA|13|NA|TRBJ2-5
TGTGCCTGGAGTCGTGACAGCGCAGAGACCCAGTACTTC
CAWSRDSAETQYF
>TRBV5-1|TRBD2|14|NA|TRBJ2-1
TGCGCCAGCAGCCCGACTAGCATTAACAATGAGCAGTTCTTC
CASSPTSINNEQFF
>TRBV12-3/TRBV12-4|NA|13|NA|TRBJ2-7
TGTGCCAGCAGTCTAGGCGACTACTACGAGCAGTACTTC
CASSLGDYYEQYF
>TRBV12-5|NA|16|NA|TRBJ1-2
TGTGCTAGTGGCCACACCCCGAACAGGGCTAACTATGGCTACACCTTC
CASGHTPNRANYGYTF
>TRBV5-4|TRBD2|12|NA|TRBJ2-1
TGTGCCAGCAGTCCGGGGGGTAATGAGCAGTTCTTC
CASSPGGNEQFF
>TRBV6-6|TRBD1|12|NA|TRBJ2-7
TGTGCCAGCAGTGACAGGGGAAGCGAGCAGTACTTC
CASSDRGSEQYF
>TRBV9|TRBD1|14|NA|TRBJ2-5
TGTGCCAGCAGCCCTCCGGACAGGCAAGAGACCCAGTACTTC
CASSPPDRQETQYF
>TRBV7-3|NA|14|NA|TRBJ1-1
TGTGCCAGCAGCTCAGGGGTTATGAACACTGAAGCTTTCTTT
CASSSGVMNTEAFF
>TRBV5-1|TRBD1|17|NA|TRBJ1-1
TGCGCCAGCAGCTTGGCAGGGAGGCAGGGGGCCAACACTGAAGCTTTCTTT
CASSLAGRQGANTEAFF
>TRBV5-1|TRBD1|13|NA|TRBJ1-1
TGCGCCAGCAGCAGGGGGCGTGACACTGAAGCTTTCTTT
CASSRGRDTEAFF
>TRBV7-2|NA|18|NA|TRBJ2-3
TGTGCCAGCAGCTTAGAGGGGTGGGCGGGGAGTCGTTCAGATACGCAGTATTTT
CASSLEGWAGSRSDTQYF
>TRBV27|TRBD1|15|NA|TRBJ1-4
TGTGCCAGCAGTAGAAACAGGGGAACTAATGAAAAACTGTTTTTT
CASSRNRGTNEKLFF
>TRBV5-1|TRBD1|14|NA|TRBJ1-2
TGCGCCAGCACCATGACAGGGGGAAACTATGGCTACACCTTC
CASTMTGGNYGYTF
>TRBV14|NA|13|few|TRBJ1-1
TGTGCCAGCAGCCCCAGTATGAACACTGAAGCTTTCTTT
CASSPSMNTEAFF
>TRBV7-8|NA|15|NA|TRBJ1-3
TGTGCCAGCAGCTTAACGGGGATCTCTGGAAACACCATATATTTT
CASSLTGISGNTIYF
>TRBV2|TRBD2|16|NA|TRBJ2-2
TGTGCCAGCATAGGGAGTAGCGGGGAAGACACCGGGGAGCTGTTTTTT
CASIGSSGEDTGELFF
>TRBV5-8|TRBD1|17|few|TRBJ1-6
TGTGCCAGCAGCCTCCGGGACAGGTCCTCCTATAATTCACCCCTCCACTTT
CASSLRDRSSYNSPLHF
>TRBV2|NA|15|NA|TRBJ1-6
TGTGCCAGCAGCTCACCAATACTCTATAATTCACCCCTCCACTTT
CASSSPILYNSPLHF
>TRBV4-1|TRBD1|15|NA|TRBJ2-7
TGCGCCAGCAGCCAAGAATTATCCAGGGGGTGGGAGCAGTACTTC
CASSQELSRGWEQYF